This TCR beta chain was recorded in a study of blood T cell repertoires in COVID-19. V lost 3 bases and J lost 4; bases outside the gene matches: 9. From germline, CDR1 is SGHDT and CDR2 YYEEEE. The CDR3 sequence is 15 residues long. Clones were read by immunoSEQ multiplex PCR, and TCRdb kept only the in-frame ones, dropping some. The sample shows under 150,000 clones, 80% to 90% of them seen only once. The receptor's source is a man aged 80 or over with active or convalescent COVID-19. The chain carries TRBV5-6 and TRBJ2-7; TRBD1 matches 8 bases. The sample taken for sequencing was peripheral blood. The CDR3 loop is CASSSTGTGGYEQYF. The CDR3 DNA reads as TGTGCCAGCAGCTCCACCGGGACAGGAGGTTACGAGCAGTACTTC.